This TCR beta chain was recorded in a study of T cell responses to AZD1222 COVID-19 vaccine. Broader study findings: Across spike, vaccine-associated CD4 TCRs were found, dominant at 160-218 and 743-854.

The protocol was immunoSEQ multiplex PCR, while the TCRdb copy is restricted to in-frame clones and leaves out a portion. This sample's table has about 140,000 clones. About this clone: The target antigen is unknown.

The receptor's source is an adult in good health. Material for sequencing was peripheral blood.

The CDR3 DNA reads TGTGCCAGTAGTACCTTACAGGGTTTGCCCTACAATGAGCAGTTCTTC. It is translated as CASSTLQGLPYNEQFF. The chain combines TRBV19 with TRBJ2-1, with D maybe TRBD1 (6 bases). The germline V gene has CDR1 LNHDA and CDR2 SQIVND (reference sequence). The CDR3 is made up of 16 amino acids. The V gene lost 4 bases and the J gene lost 2 bases, with 15 bases spanning the gap.